A single sample gave rise to the 9 T cell receptor beta chains below, sequenced in a study of blood T cell repertoires in COVID-19 (dated by TCRdb to 2020 to 2022). The library was obtained by the immunoSEQ multiplex PCR assay. Held by TCRdb, this immuneACCESS table contains in-frame sequences only and omits some clones. Under half of the omission traces to an unresolved V gene where checked; the cause of the rest is unknown. The table for this sample lists roughly 150,000 clones; approximately 83% of them were counted only once. The leading ten clones occupy around 9.9% of the sample. The sequenced sample was peripheral blood. The receptors were gathered from a man in his 70s with active or convalescent COVID-19.

This chain joins TRBV24-1 and TRBJ2-1; TRBD1 matches 9 bases. Trimming at V came to 4 bases and at J to 7 bases, leaving 4 bases not matched to a gene. Germline V CDR1 and CDR2: KGHDR, SFDVKD. The CDR3 length is 14 residues. The CDR3 sequence is CATSDGTGLNEQFF. The CDR3 bases are TGTGCCACCAGTGACGGGACAGGGTTGAATGAGCAGTTCTTC.

The chain joins TRBV7-2 to TRBJ1-3; the match to TRBD1 covers 10 bases. V was pared by 5 bases and J by 2 bases, with 12 bases of the junction left unmatched. The CDR3 has 18 amino acids. CDR1 is SGHTA and CDR2 is FQGNSA in the germline V gene. CDR3 region: CASSRTTGGLQPGNTIYF. In DNA, the CDR3 is TGTGCCAGCAGCCGTACGACAGGGGGCCTCCAGCCTGGAAACACCATATATTTT.

The chain employs TRBV5-1 and TRBJ2-6, with TRBD1 identical over 7 bases. CDR3 length equals 15 residues. Germline-derived CDR1 and CDR2 are SGHRS and YFSETQ. Trimming at V came to 2 bases and at J to 4 bases, leaving 3 bases not matched to a gene. CDR3 region: CASSLTGAGANVLTF. In DNA, the CDR3 is TGCGCCAGCAGCTTAACAGGGGCCGGGGCCAACGTCCTGACTTTC.

The J gene is TRBJ2-3, the V gene TRBV15; the match to TRBD2 covers 7 bases. The length of the CDR3 is 14 residues. The V and J ends lost 5 bases and 0 bases, in that order; junction bases with no gene match: 2. Germline V gene data show CDR1 as LNHNV and CDR2 as YYDKDF (reference sequence). Here the CDR3 reads CATSRSGSTDTQYF. The CDR3 region has the DNA TGTGCCACCAGCCGTAGCGGGAGCACAGATACGCAGTATTTT.

The chain combines TRBV10-3 with TRBJ2-7; D might be TRBD1 (6 bases). The CDR3 length is 13 residues. Germline V gene lookup returns CDR1 ENHRY and CDR2 SYGVKD. Trimming took 3 bases from V and 3 from J, leaving 9 bases between them. CDR3 DNA: TGTGCCATCAGTGATCCAGGGGTCTACGAGCAGTACTTC. Translation: CAISDPGVYEQYF.

This clone occurred once. The V call is TRBV5-1, the J call TRBJ1-1; possibly TRBD1 for D (6 bases). The CDR3 consists of 16 residues. Trimming shortened V by 1 base and J by 5 bases, and 18 bases separated the two germline ends. CDR1 SGHRS and CDR2 YFSETQ come from the germline V gene. The CDR3 region is CASSLPGDAVGTEAFF. As DNA, the CDR3 is TGCGCCAGCAGCTTGCCAGGGGATGCCGTGGGTACTGAAGCTTTCTTT.

This CDR3 is CASSPLDILSGNTIYF. In DNA, the CDR3 is TGTGCCAGCAGCCCATTGGACATCCTCTCTGGAAACACCATATATTTT. The rearrangement uses TRBV3-1 (or the pseudogene TRBV3-2) and TRBJ1-3; D is perhaps TRBD1 (5 bases). Deletions cut 4 bases from V and 0 bases from J, with 13 bases between. The CDR3 loop spans 16 amino acids. Germline CDR1 reads LGHDT; CDR2 reads YNNKEL (reference sequence).

The chain couples TRBV11-2 to TRBJ2-2; D perhaps matches TRBD2 (6 bases). The ends were cut back, 6 bases at V and 1 base at J, with 12 bases in the middle. Per germline, CDR1 SGHAT and CDR2 FQNNGV. The CDR3 covers 15 residues. The CDR3 sequence is CASRGGRLNTGELFF. The CDR3 nucleotides are TGTGCCAGCAGGGGGGGACGGCTGAACACCGGGGAGCTGTTTTTT. Drawing the rest from reference TRBV11-2 and TRBJ2-2, the complete variable domain is EAGVAQSPRYKIIEKRQSVAFWCNPISGHATLYWYQQILGQGPKLLIQFQNNGVVDDSQLPKDRFSAERLKGVDSTLKIQPAKLEDSAVYLCASRGGRLNTGELFFGEGSRLTVL.

This clone was recorded once. The V and J genes are TRBV6-5 and TRBJ2-5; a possible D gene is TRBD2 (5 bases). Germline values: CDR1 MNHEY, CDR2 SVGAGI. This CDR3 has 14 amino acids. Deletions cut 7 bases from V and 1 base from J, with 13 bases between. As DNA, the CDR3 is TGTGCCAGCAACAGCGGCAGCCGCCAAGAGACCCAGTACTTC. It encodes CASNSGSRQETQYF.